This T cell receptor (beta chain) emerged from a study of a mutant IDH1 vaccine in newly diagnosed glioma. This CDR3 is built from 14 residues. V was clipped by 0 bases and J by 1 base; unmatched bases: 0. Germline assignment: CDR1 MDHEN and CDR2 SYDVKM. Time point reported: week 11, during vaccination. With topical imiquimod, each dose of the vaccine consisted of 300 ug of mutant IDH1 20-mer peptide. About this clone: Its antigen is not known. Other DNA sequences in this sample translate to the same CDR3.

Method: immunoSEQ multiplex PCR; TCRdb's copy keeps in-frame clones and lacks some. The table lists some 130,000 clones, around three quarters of them singletons, with 4.5% to 5.5% in the top ten. This sequence originates from a man aged 35 to 55 with glioma. The sample here was PBMCs, taken from a glioma patient whose treatment included an IDH1 peptide vaccine. The rearrangement joins TRBV28 to TRBJ2-7; TRBD1 aligns across 7 bases. The CDR3 loop reads CASSLWTGSYEQYF. The CDR3 nucleotides read TGTGCCAGCAGTTTATGGACAGGGTCCTACGAGCAGTACTTC.